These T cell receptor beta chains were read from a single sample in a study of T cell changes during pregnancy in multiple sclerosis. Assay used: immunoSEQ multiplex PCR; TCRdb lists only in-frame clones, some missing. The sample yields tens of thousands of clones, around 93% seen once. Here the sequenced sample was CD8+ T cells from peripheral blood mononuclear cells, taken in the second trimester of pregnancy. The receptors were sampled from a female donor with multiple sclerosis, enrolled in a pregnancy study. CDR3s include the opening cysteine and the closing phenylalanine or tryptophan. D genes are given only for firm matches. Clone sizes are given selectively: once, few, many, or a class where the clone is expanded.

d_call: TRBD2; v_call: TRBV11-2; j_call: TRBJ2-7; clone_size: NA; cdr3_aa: CASSSGLAGDEQYF; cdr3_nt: TGTGCCAGCAGCTCTGGACTAGCGGGAGACGAGCAGTACTTC
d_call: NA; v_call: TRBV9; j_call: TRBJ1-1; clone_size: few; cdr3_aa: CASSVGQADTEAFF; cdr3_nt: TGTGCCAGCAGCGTAGGACAGGCGGACACTGAAGCTTTCTTT
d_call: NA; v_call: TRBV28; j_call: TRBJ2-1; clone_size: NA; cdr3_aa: CASSFGGTSEQFF; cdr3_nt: TGTGCCAGCAGTTTTGGAGGGACCAGTGAGCAGTTCTTC
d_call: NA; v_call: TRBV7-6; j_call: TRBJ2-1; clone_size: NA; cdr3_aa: CASSLGSRANEQFF; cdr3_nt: TGTGCCAGCAGCTTAGGATCCAGGGCCAATGAGCAGTTCTTC
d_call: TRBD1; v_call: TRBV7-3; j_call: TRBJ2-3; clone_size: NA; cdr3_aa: CASSSGQGAPSTDTQYF; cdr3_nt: TGTGCCAGCAGCTCGGGACAGGGGGCTCCTAGCACAGATACGCAGTATTTT
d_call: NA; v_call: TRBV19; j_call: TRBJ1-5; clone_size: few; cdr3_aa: CASSISTGYQPQHF; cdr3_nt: TGTGCCAGTAGTATTTCTACAGGGTATCAGCCCCAGCATTTT
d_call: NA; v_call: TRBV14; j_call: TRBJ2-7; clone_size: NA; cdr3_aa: CASSPRGAPYEQYF; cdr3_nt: TGTGCCAGCAGCCCCCGGGGGGCCCCCTACGAGCAGTACTTC
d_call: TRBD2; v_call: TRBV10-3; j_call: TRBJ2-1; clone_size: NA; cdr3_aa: CAISESSGEYEQFF; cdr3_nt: TGTGCCATCAGTGAGTCTAGCGGGGAATATGAGCAGTTCTTC
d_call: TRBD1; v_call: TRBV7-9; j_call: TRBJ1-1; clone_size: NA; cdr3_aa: CASSETGEEDTEAFF; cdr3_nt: TGTGCCAGCAGCGAGACAGGGGAGGAGGACACTGAAGCTTTCTTT
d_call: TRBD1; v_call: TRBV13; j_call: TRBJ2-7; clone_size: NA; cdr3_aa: CASNLRGAGQGHEQYF; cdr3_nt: TGTGCCAGCAACCTACGGGGGGCGGGACAGGGGCACGAGCAGTACTTC
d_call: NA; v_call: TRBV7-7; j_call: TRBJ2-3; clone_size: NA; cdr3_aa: CASSLGQTSTDTQYF; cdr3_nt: TGTGCCAGCAGCTTAGGTCAGACTAGCACAGATACGCAGTATTTT
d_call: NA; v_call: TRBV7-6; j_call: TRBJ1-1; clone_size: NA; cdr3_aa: CASSLRGSTEAFF; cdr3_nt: TGTGCCAGCAGCTTAAGGGGTAGCACTGAAGCTTTCTTT
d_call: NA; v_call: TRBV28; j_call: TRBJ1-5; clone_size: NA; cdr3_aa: CASSPWTVSDSNQPQHF; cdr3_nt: TGTGCCAGCAGTCCGTGGACAGTTTCGGATAGCAATCAGCCCCAGCATTTT
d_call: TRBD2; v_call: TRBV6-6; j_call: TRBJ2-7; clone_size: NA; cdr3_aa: CASSSSGGQGINEQYF; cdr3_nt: TGTGCCAGCAGCTCTAGCGGGGGGCAGGGGATCAACGAGCAGTACTTC
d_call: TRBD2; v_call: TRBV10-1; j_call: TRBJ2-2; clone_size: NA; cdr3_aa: CASGRTSGTFGELFF; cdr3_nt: TGCGCCAGCGGAAGGACTAGCGGGACGTTCGGGGAGCTGTTTTTT
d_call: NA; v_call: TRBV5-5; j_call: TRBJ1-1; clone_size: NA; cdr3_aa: CASSSGRGQTEAFF; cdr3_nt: TGTGCCAGCAGCTCCGGGCGGGGGCAGACTGAAGCTTTCTTT
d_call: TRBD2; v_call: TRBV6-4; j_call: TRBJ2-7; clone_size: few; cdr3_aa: CASSPLAGESYEQYF; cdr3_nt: TGTGCCAGCAGCCCCTTGGCGGGAGAATCCTACGAGCAGTACTTC
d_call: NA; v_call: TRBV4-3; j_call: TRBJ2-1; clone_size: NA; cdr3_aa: CASSHTSYNEQFF; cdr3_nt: TGCGCCAGCAGCCACACTAGTTACAATGAGCAGTTCTTC
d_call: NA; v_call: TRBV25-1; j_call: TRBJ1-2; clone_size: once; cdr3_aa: CASSGQGTYGYTF; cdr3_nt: TGTGCCAGCAGTGGGCAGGGTACCTATGGCTACACCTTC
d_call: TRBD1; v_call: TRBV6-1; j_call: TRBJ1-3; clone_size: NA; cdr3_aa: CASSVLDRGAGNTIYF; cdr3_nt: TGTGCCAGCAGTGTATTGGACAGGGGGGCTGGAAACACCATATATTTT
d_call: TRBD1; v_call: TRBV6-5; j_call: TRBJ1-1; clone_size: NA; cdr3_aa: CASSYPTTGGNTEAFF; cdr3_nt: TGTGCCAGCAGTTACCCAACGACAGGGGGGAACACTGAAGCTTTCTTT
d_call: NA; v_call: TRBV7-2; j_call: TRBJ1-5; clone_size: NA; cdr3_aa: CASSLVRGNNQPQHF; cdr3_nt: TGTGCCAGCAGCTTAGTTAGAGGGAATAATCAGCCCCAGCATTTT
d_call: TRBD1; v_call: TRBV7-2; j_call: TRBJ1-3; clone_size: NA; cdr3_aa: CASSLGTGWGNTIYF; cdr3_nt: TGTGCCAGCAGCTTAGGGACAGGGTGGGGAAACACCATATATTTT
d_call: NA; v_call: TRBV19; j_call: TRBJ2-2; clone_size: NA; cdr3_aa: CASSIWSPGNTGELFF; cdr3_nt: TGTGCCAGTAGTATATGGTCCCCCGGGAACACCGGGGAGCTGTTTTTT
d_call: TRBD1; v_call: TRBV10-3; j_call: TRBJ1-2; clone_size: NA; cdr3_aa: CAISESMEGAAGNGYTF; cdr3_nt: TGTGCCATCAGTGAGTCGATGGAGGGGGCCGCCGGGAATGGCTACACCTTC